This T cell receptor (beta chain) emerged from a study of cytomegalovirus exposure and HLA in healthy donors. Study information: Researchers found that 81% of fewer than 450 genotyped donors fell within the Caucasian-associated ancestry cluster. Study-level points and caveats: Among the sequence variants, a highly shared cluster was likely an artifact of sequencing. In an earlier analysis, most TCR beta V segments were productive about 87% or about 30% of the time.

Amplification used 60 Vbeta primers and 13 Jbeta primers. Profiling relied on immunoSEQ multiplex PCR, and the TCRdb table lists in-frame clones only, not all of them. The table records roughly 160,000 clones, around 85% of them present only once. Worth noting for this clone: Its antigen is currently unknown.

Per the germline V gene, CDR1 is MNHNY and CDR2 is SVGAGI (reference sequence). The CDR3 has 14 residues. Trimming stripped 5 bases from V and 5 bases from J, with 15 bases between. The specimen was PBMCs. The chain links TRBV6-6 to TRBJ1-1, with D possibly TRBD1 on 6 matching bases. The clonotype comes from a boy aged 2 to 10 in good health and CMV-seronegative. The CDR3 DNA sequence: TGTGCCAGCAGTGACCACAGGGTAGGAACTGAAGCTTTCTTT. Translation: CASSDHRVGTEAFF.